The clone carrying this T cell receptor (beta chain) was found many times. Its matching antigen is unknown. Samples came from axillary lymph nodes draining the breast cancer. The CDR3 runs 13 residues. V was pared by 3 bases and J by 10 bases, with 10 bases between. Germline CDR1 is ENHRY and CDR2 is SYGVKD. The sample is drawn from a study of breast tumors, draining lymph nodes, adjacent tissues. General study results and limits: The data were judged consistent with most tumor T cells coming from lymph node and expanding in tumor.

Each CDR3 protein is one row after TCRdb ran MiXCR on the multiplex PCR reads. This sample yields over 200,000 distinct CDR3 sequences, of which 32% are seen a single time; around 1.5% belongs to the top ten. The sequencing sample was made of axillary lymph node tissue. This receptor was obtained from a female donor with breast cancer. Some clones in this sample may be carry-over from other donors' samples. The V gene is TRBV10-3, the J gene TRBJ1-6; perhaps TRBD1 as D (5 bases). The CDR3 coding sequence is TGTGCCATCAGTGACGAGGGGTACTCACCCCTCCACTTT. This gives the protein CAISDEGYSPLHF.